This T cell receptor beta chain was retrieved from a study of immune characterization of retroperitoneal liposarcoma. TCRdb re-called the PCR reads with MiXCR, one entry per CDR3 protein. The sample has about 7,600 distinct CDR3 sequences; about 46% are singletons. This clonotype was detected many times. This CDR3 has 15 amino acids. Trimming removed 5 bases from V and 7 bases from J, with 18 bases in between. Germline loops: CDR1 MNHNS, CDR2 SASEGT. Specimen: tumor tissue. This clonotype originated in a male donor with retroperitoneal liposarcoma. The genes are TRBV6-1 and TRBJ2-1; D call uncertain. The CDR3 loop reads CASSQATYRLNEQFF. The CDR3 DNA reads TGTGCCAGCAGTCAGGCTACATACCGGCTTAATGAGCAGTTCTTC.